The entry below gives a single T cell receptor beta chain sequence along with its context. This CDR3 region has 13 residues. Germline CDR1 reads LGHDT; CDR2 reads YNNKEL (reference sequence). With 4 bases clipped from V and 9 bases from J, the junction kept 5 bases outside the gene matches. The libraries were made with immunoSEQ v4. Clones were read by immunoSEQ multiplex PCR, and TCRdb kept only the in-frame ones, dropping some. The table lists about 3,100 clones, roughly 79% of them singletons. These data are taken from a study of T cells in placental villitis. This sequence originates from a human patient with infectious villitis; the placental T cells may come from both mother and fetus. The material sequenced was placental tissue containing maternal and fetal cells. The rearrangement joins TRBV3-1 (or the pseudogene TRBV3-2) to TRBJ2-4; 8 bases match TRBD2. The CDR3 spells CASSPSGLGIQYF. In nucleotides, the CDR3 is TGTGCCAGCAGCCCATCGGGACTAGGCATTCAGTACTTC.